Listed here are 25 T cell receptor beta chains from one sample, sequenced in a study of T cells in narcolepsy. The table came from immunoSEQ multiplex PCR; TCRdb's copy has only in-frame clones and leaves some out. Among tens of thousands of clones listed, roughly 82% were seen once. The sequenced sample consisted of CD45RA- memory CD4+ T cells from PBMCs. The receptor set was obtained from a human donor with narcolepsy.

V is TRBV2 and J is TRBJ1-2; 7 nucleotides align to TRBD1. The CDR3 is 14 amino acids. Looked up from germline, CDR1 is SNHLY and CDR2 is FYNNEI. The V gene end was trimmed by 5 bases and the J gene end by 4 bases; junction bases not matched to a gene: 7. In DNA, the CDR3 is TGTGCCAGCAGTCGCGACAGGGTCGGCTATGGCTACACCTTC. This translates into CASSRDRVGYGYTF.

The J gene is TRBJ1-1, the V gene TRBV7-9, with a weak D call TRBD1 (6 bases). V was shortened by 5 bases and J by 10 bases, with 17 bases between the two germline ends. CDR1 is SEHNR and CDR2 is FQNEAQ in the germline V gene (reference sequence). The CDR3 extends over 13 amino acids. The CDR3 here is CASSLTGAQGAFF. The CDR3 nucleotides read TGTGCCAGCAGCCTAACGGGGGCACAGGGAGCTTTCTTT. Looking up the rest from reference TRBV7-9 and TRBJ1-1 gives the full variable domain: DTGVSQNPRHKITKRGQNVTFRCDPISEHNRLYWYRQTLGQGPEFLTYFQNEAQLEKSRLLSDRFSAERPKGSFSTLEIQRTEQGDSAMYLCASSLTGAQGAFFGQGTRLTVV.

The gene calls are TRBV6-6 and TRBJ1-5; 10 bases line up with TRBD1. The J segment lost 2 bases and the V segment lost 6 bases, leaving 7 bases of the junction unmatched. The CDR3 is 16 amino acids. The V gene's germline CDR1 is MNHNY and CDR2 SVGAGI (reference sequence). The CDR3 reads CASRPPGTGGNQPQHF. In nucleotides, the CDR3 is TGTGCCAGCAGACCCCCTGGGACAGGGGGCAATCAGCCCCAGCATTTT.

This clone is labeled medium-sized. V and J are TRBV5-1 and TRBJ1-4; TRBD1 aligns across 9 bases. Germline V gene sequence: CDR1 SGHRS, CDR2 YFSETQ. The CDR3 runs to 15 residues. V lost 4 bases to trimming and J lost 6 bases; unmatched junction nucleotides: 7. CDR3 amino acids: CASSPTGTGYEKLFF. Here the CDR3 DNA reads TGCGCCAGCAGCCCAACCGGGACAGGGTATGAAAAACTGTTTTTT.

The rearrangement joins TRBV9 to TRBJ2-3; a possible D gene is TRBD1 (6 bases). CDR3 length: 14 residues. The V gene's germline CDR1 is SGDLS and CDR2 YYNGEE. The V end was cut by 6 bases, the J end by 2 bases, with 13 bases between. CDR3 sequence: CASTQGLSTDTQYF. CDR3 coding DNA: TGTGCCAGCACGCAGGGGCTCTCCACAGATACGCAGTATTTT.

This chain joins TRBV4-2 and TRBJ1-2, with 8 bases fitting TRBD1. CDR1 LGHNA and CDR2 YNFKEQ come from the germline V gene. The CDR3 has 19 amino acids. J lost 2 bases, V lost 2 bases, and 16 bases had no gene match. The CDR3 sequence: CASSQIPGDRPYLNYGYTF. CDR3 bases: TGTGCCAGCAGCCAAATACCCGGGGACAGGCCGTACTTAAACTATGGCTACACCTTC.

The chain has TRBV5-1 and TRBJ1-6; tentatively, D is TRBD1 (5 bases). V lost 0 bases and J lost 7, with 11 bases in between. Germline V gene sequence: CDR1 SGHRS, CDR2 YFSETQ. The CDR3 is 15 residues long. The CDR3 spells CASSLAQGPNSPLHF. DNA of the CDR3: TGCGCCAGCAGCTTGGCCCAGGGCCCCAATTCACCCCTCCACTTT.

The table lists this clone with a count of one. The gene calls are TRBV29-1 and TRBJ1-2; TRBD1 might be the D (5 bases). The CDR3 spans 12 residues. The germline CDR1 and CDR2 sequences are SQVTM and ANQGSEA. V lost 4 bases and J 1 base, leaving 7 bases between the germline ends. CDR3 region: CSVGQSNYGYTF. DNA for the CDR3: TGCAGCGTTGGACAGAGTAACTATGGCTACACCTTC.

V is TRBV29-1 and J is TRBJ2-5; D possibly matches TRBD1 or TRBD2 (5 bases each). The V end lost 5 bases, the J end lost 4 bases, and 11 bases lay between the germline ends. The germline V gene has CDR1 SQVTM and CDR2 ANQGSEA. CDR3 length: 12 amino acids. This CDR3 reads CSVSSGLETQYF. CDR3 in DNA: TGCAGCGTTTCATCGGGGCTAGAGACCCAGTACTTC. The complete variable domain, with remaining parts taken from reference TRBV29-1 and TRBJ2-5, reads SAVISQKPSRDICQRGTSLTIQCQVDSQVTMMFWYRQQPGQSLTLIATANQGSEATYESGFVIDKFPISRPNLTFSTLTVSNMSPEDSSIYLCSVSSGLETQYFGPGTRLLVL.

The rearrangement links TRBV19 to TRBJ1-3; D not certain. This CDR3 spans 15 amino acids. Germline CDR1 LNHDA, CDR2 SQIVND (reference sequence). The V and J ends lost 4 bases and 2 bases respectively, with 12 bases between them. The CDR3: CASSTMTGPGNTIYF. The CDR3 coding sequence is TGTGCCAGTAGTACTATGACGGGTCCTGGAAACACCATATATTTT.

The CDR3 coding sequence is TGTGCCAGTCTCGGGGCGAGTGGCTACAATGAGCAGTTCTTC. Translating it yields CASLGASGYNEQFF. This sequence joins TRBV19 and TRBJ2-1, with D perhaps TRBD1 or TRBD2 (5 bases each). CDR3 size: 14 residues. Deletions cut 8 bases from V and 3 bases from J, with 14 bases between. Germline lookup yields CDR1 LNHDA and CDR2 SQIVND (reference sequence).

The J gene is TRBJ2-2, the V gene TRBV5-4; a weak D match, TRBD1 (5 bases). This CDR3 is built from 14 residues. CDR1 is SGHNT, CDR2 YYREEE, per germline (reference sequence). Trimming stripped 0 bases from V and 6 bases from J, with 9 bases between. CDR3 DNA: TGTGCCAGCAGCTTGGTACAGGTCGCCGGGGAGCTGTTTTTT. Residues: CASSLVQVAGELFF.

This clone was counted a single time. Other DNA sequences in this sample translate to the same CDR3. CDR3 amino acids: CASSFSGTRNTEAFF. As DNA, the CDR3 is TGCGCCAGCAGCTTTTCCGGGACACGGAACACTGAAGCTTTCTTT. The gene calls are TRBV5-1 and TRBJ1-1, with D possibly TRBD1 on 6 matching bases. This CDR3 region has 15 residues. Germline CDR1 is SGHRS and CDR2 is YFSETQ. V gave up 2 bases and J gave up 1 base, with 12 bases separating them.

The chain is built from TRBV14 and TRBJ2-2; D not certain. The V end lost 4 bases, the J end lost 7 bases, and 7 bases lay between the germline ends. CDR3 length: 12 residues. From germline, CDR1 is SGHDN and CDR2 FVKESK. CDR3 nucleotide sequence: TGTGCCAGCAGCCCGTTAAGCGGGGAGCTGTTTTTT. Translating it yields CASSPLSGELFF.

This rearrangement joins TRBV29-1 to TRBJ1-2, with 10 bases aligning to TRBD1. The CDR3 consists of 14 residues. Germline V lookup: CDR1 SQVTM, CDR2 ANQGSEA. J lost 2 bases, V lost 7 bases, and 7 bases had no gene match. The CDR3 region is CSAIGGQGNYGYTF. As DNA, the CDR3 is TGCAGCGCCATAGGGGGACAGGGGAACTATGGCTACACCTTC. Supplemented by reference TRBV29-1 and TRBJ1-2, the full variable domain reads SAVISQKPSRDICQRGTSLTIQCQVDSQVTMMFWYRQQPGQSLTLIATANQGSEATYESGFVIDKFPISRPNLTFSTLTVSNMSPEDSSIYLCSAIGGQGNYGYTFGSGTRLTVV.

J is TRBJ1-5 and V is TRBV10-2; tentative D call: TRBD1 (5 bases). This CDR3 has 14 residues. The ends were cut back, 1 base at V and 6 bases at J, with 10 bases in the middle. Germline V lookup: CDR1 WSHSY, CDR2 SAAADI. The CDR3 DNA reads TGCGCCAGCAGTGAGTGGGGCCCTGGTCAGCCCCAGCATTTT. This codes for CASSEWGPGQPQHF.

The chain joins TRBV4-3 to TRBJ1-5; 7 bases are shared with TRBD1. J lost 6 bases, V lost 2 bases, and 10 bases had no gene match. Germline V gene data show CDR1 as LGHNA and CDR2 as YSLEER. There are 16 residues in the CDR3. The CDR3 loop reads CASSQTSLRGPQPQHF. The DNA of the CDR3 is TGCGCCAGCAGCCAAACCTCCCTGAGGGGGCCTCAGCCCCAGCATTTT.

The chain links TRBV11-2 to TRBJ1-3; D possibly corresponds to TRBD1 (6 bases). Germline loops: CDR1 SGHAT, CDR2 FQNNGV. The CDR3 extends over 13 amino acids. The germline V and J ends were trimmed by 8 bases and 7 bases, with 15 bases remaining between them. CDR3 bases: TGTGCCAGCGAAACAGGGAGACTGAACACCATATATTTT. Protein product: CASETGRLNTIYF. The whole variable domain, remainder taken from reference TRBV11-2 and TRBJ1-3, is EAGVAQSPRYKIIEKRQSVAFWCNPISGHATLYWYQQILGQGPKLLIQFQNNGVVDDSQLPKDRFSAERLKGVDSTLKIQPAKLEDSAVYLCASETGRLNTIYFGEGSWLTVV.

This chain links TRBV27 with TRBJ1-1, with unresolved D. V gave up 2 bases and J gave up 5 bases, with 6 bases separating them. The CDR3 covers 12 residues. The germline CDR1 and CDR2 sequences are MNHEY and SMNVEV (reference sequence). The CDR3 coding sequence is TGTGCCAGCAGTTTAACCCGGACTGAAGCTTTCTTT. It yields the protein CASSLTRTEAFF.

The chain links TRBV28 to TRBJ1-1; D might be TRBD1 (6 bases). Germline V gene sequence: CDR1 MDHEN, CDR2 SYDVKM. This CDR3 is built from 13 residues. The ends were cut back, 6 bases at V and 8 bases at J, with 16 bases in the middle. The CDR3 DNA sequence: TGTGCCAGCAGCATCTCGGCCAGGGGAGAAGCTTTCTTT. This gives the protein CASSISARGEAFF.

The chain uses TRBV6-5 and TRBJ2-1; 10 bases are a match to TRBD2. V lost 5 bases, J lost 8 bases, and 9 bases stayed unmatched. This CDR3 region has 15 residues. Germline V gene data show CDR1 as MNHEY and CDR2 as SVGAGI. CDR3 region: CASSAQRGGSDEQFF. The DNA for the CDR3 is TGTGCCAGCAGTGCCCAGCGGGGGGGCTCGGATGAGCAGTTCTTC.

This chain joins TRBV2 and TRBJ1-6, with D uncertain. The CDR3 has 14 residues. Germline-derived CDR1 and CDR2 are SNHLY and FYNNEI. Trimming stripped 5 bases from V and 5 bases from J, with 10 bases between. CDR3 bases: TGTGCCAGCAGTCCCGAGGCGGATAATTCACCCCTCCACTTT. The encoded protein is CASSPEADNSPLHF.

This chain connects TRBV29-1 to TRBJ1-4; TRBD1 agrees at 7 bases. CDR1 is SQVTM and CDR2 is ANQGSEA in the germline V gene. The CDR3 length is 14 residues. With V trimmed by 6 bases and J by 4 bases, 8 bases remained unmatched. The DNA for the CDR3 is TGCAGCGTCCTAACAGGGGCAAGTAATGAAAAACTGTTTTTT. It is translated as CSVLTGASNEKLFF.

The chain has TRBV5-6 and TRBJ1-1; no reliable D call. V was trimmed by 3 bases and J by 1 base, leaving 10 bases between them. CDR1 is SGHDT, CDR2 YYEEEE, per germline. This CDR3 spans 14 amino acids. CDR3 bases: TGTGCCAGCAGCTGGTATTTAAGGAACACTGAAGCTTTCTTT. It specifies CASSWYLRNTEAFF.

This clone was seen more than once but under ten times. The chain carries TRBV9 and TRBJ2-3; 9 bases fit TRBD2. Germline-derived CDR1 and CDR2 are SGDLS and YYNGEE. With 3 bases clipped from V and 3 bases from J, the junction kept 14 bases outside the gene matches. The CDR3 loop spans 18 amino acids. CDR3 region: CASSATSWGAGGTDTQYF. Written as DNA, the CDR3 is TGTGCCAGCAGCGCCACATCTTGGGGAGCGGGGGGTACAGATACGCAGTATTTT.